Listed here is a single T cell receptor (beta chain). The sample comes from a study of PD-1 blockade in classical Hodgkin lymphoma. All patients relapsed after autologous stem cell transplantation, and brentuximab vedotin exposure varied. Clones were sequenced by immunoSEQ multiplex PCR, and TCRdb holds only the in-frame ones, with some missing. This sample yields under 65,000 clones, of which roughly nine tenths are seen a single time; 14% to 15% belongs to the top ten. Per the germline V gene, CDR1 is SGHRS and CDR2 is YFSETQ. This CDR3 is built from 19 residues. Trimming shortened V by 2 bases and J by 4 bases, and 24 bases separated the two germline ends.

Sequences were derived from peripheral blood mononuclear cells (PBMCs), sampled at baseline. The receptor was isolated from a human donor with classical Hodgkin lymphoma. The rearrangement joins TRBV5-1 to TRBJ2-2; D remains unclear. The CDR3 DNA is TGCGCCAGCAGCTTCAGCGACGTTAACAAGAGGCCGAGCACCGGGGAGCTGTTTTTT. Translation: CASSFSDVNKRPSTGELFF. Supplemented by reference TRBV5-1 and TRBJ2-2, the full variable domain reads KAGVTQTPRYLIKTRGQQVTLSCSPISGHRSVSWYQQTPGQGLQFLFEYFSETQRNKGNFPGRFSGRQFSNSRSEMNVSTLELGDSALYLCASSFSDVNKRPSTGELFFGEGSRLTVL.